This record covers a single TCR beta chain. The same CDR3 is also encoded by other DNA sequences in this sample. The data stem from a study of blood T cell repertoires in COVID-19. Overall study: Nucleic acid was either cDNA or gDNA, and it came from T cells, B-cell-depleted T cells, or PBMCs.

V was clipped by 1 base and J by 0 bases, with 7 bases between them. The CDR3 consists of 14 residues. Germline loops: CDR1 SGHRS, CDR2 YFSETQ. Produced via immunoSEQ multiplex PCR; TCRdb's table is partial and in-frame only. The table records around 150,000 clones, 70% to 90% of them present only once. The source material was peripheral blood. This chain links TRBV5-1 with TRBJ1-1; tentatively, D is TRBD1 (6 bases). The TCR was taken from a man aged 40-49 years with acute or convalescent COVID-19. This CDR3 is CASSLTGMNTEAFF. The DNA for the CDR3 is TGCGCCAGCAGCTTGACAGGGATGAACACTGAAGCTTTCTTT.